This T cell receptor beta chain was recorded in a study of T cell repertoires in cytomegalovirus infection. This CDR3 comprises 15 residues. Per germline, CDR1 SGHTA and CDR2 FQGNSA. V lost 5 bases, J lost 5 bases, and 7 bases stayed unmatched. MiXCR, run by TCRdb on the reads, gives a single entry per CDR3 protein. The sample carries fewer than 300,000 distinct CDR3 sequences, about 26% recorded once. This clonotype was observed at least ten times. The rearrangement links TRBV7-2 to TRBJ1-5; the match to TRBD1 covers 9 bases. The sample consisted of PBMCs. The receptor was derived from a human donor in good health (CMV status not recorded). Some clones in this sample may be carry-over from other donors' samples. In nucleotides, the CDR3 is TGTGCCAGCAGCCTAGTGGGGACAGGGTATCAGCCCCAGCATTTT. This codes for CASSLVGTGYQPQHF.